This T cell receptor beta chain was documented in a study of cytomegalovirus exposure and HLA in healthy donors. It was with 60 Vbeta and 13 Jbeta primers that the PCR ran. Here immunoSEQ multiplex PCR was the method, and the copy in TCRdb shows in-frame clones only, minus some. Among 110,000 or so clones listed, 70% to 80% were seen once. Sequences were obtained from PBMCs. The TCR was taken from a female donor in good health and CMV-seronegative.

The CDR3 reads CASSFRGRAEAFF. The CDR3 nucleotides read TGTGCCAGCAGCTTCAGAGGGCGAGCTGAAGCTTTCTTT. The rearrangement links TRBV7-9 to TRBJ1-1; D uncertain. V dropped 3 bases and J dropped 6 bases, with 11 bases sitting between them. The CDR3 extends over 13 amino acids. From germline, CDR1 is SEHNR and CDR2 FQNEAQ (reference sequence).